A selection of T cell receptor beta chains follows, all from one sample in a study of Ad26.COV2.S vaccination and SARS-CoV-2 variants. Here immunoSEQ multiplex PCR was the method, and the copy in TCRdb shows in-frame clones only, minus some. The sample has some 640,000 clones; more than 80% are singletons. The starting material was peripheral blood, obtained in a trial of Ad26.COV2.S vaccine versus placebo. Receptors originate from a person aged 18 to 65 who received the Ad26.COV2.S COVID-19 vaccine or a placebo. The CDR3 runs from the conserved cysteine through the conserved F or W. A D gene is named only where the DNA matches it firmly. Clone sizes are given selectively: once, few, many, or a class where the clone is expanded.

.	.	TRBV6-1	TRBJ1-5	CASSEGGGTTQPQHF	TGTGCCAGCAGTGAAGGAGGGGGGACAACCCAGCCCCAGCATTTT
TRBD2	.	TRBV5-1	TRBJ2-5	CASSSGLAGGPRRETQYF	TGCGCCAGCAGCTCGGGACTAGCGGGGGGGCCGAGAAGGGAGACCCAGTACTTC
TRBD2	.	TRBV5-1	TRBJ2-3	CASRPGGPPTDTQYF	TGCGCCAGCAGACCGGGGGGACCCCCCACAGATACGCAGTATTTT
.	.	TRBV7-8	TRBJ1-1	CASSPRAMGNTEAFF	TGTGCCAGCAGCCCCCGGGCTATGGGGAACACTGAAGCTTTCTTT
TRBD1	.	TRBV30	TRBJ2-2	CAWNDRAPGELFF	TGTGCCTGGAACGACAGGGCTCCCGGGGAGCTGTTTTTT
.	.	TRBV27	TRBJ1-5	CASSSGGNQPQHF	TGTGCCAGCAGTTCGGGGGGAAATCAGCCCCAGCATTTT
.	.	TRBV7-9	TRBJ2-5	CASSLAQQETQYF	TGTGCCAGCAGCTTAGCCCAGCAAGAGACCCAGTACTTC
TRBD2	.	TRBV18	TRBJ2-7	CASSPGLDYEQYF	TGTGCCAGCTCACCGGGACTAGATTACGAGCAGTACTTC
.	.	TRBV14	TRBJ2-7	CASSPSGVGYEQYF	TGTGCCAGCAGCCCCTCGGGAGTGGGCTACGAGCAGTACTTC
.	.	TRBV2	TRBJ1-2	CASSESRGYGYTF	TGTGCCAGCAGTGAAAGCCGGGGCTATGGCTACACCTTC
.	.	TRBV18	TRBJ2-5	CASSRSGVETQYF	TGTGCCAGCTCACGATCGGGGGTGGAGACCCAGTACTTC
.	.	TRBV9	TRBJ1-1	CASSVGTADTEAFF	TGTGCCAGCAGCGTAGGGACGGCAGACACTGAAGCTTTCTTT
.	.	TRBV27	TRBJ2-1	CASSQRVSEQFF	TGTGCCAGCAGTCAAAGAGTCAGTGAGCAGTTCTTC
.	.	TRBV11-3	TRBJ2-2	CASSPAGTANTGELFF	TGTGCCAGCAGTCCGGCCGGGACGGCGAACACCGGGGAGCTGTTTTTT
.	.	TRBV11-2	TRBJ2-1	CASSYLSYEQFF	TGTGCCAGCAGCTACCTGTCCTATGAGCAGTTCTTC
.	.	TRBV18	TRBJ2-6	CASSPNPFSYVLTF	TGTGCCAGCTCACCGAACCCTTTTTCTTACGTCCTGACTTTC
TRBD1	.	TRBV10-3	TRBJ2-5	CAIRGQGSQETQYF	TGTGCCATCAGGGGACAGGGAAGCCAAGAGACCCAGTACTTC
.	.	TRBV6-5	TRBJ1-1	CASRDGTNTEAFF	TGTGCCAGCAGGGACGGGACGAACACTGAAGCTTTCTTT
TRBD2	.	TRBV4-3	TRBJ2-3	CASSQDGGVFLTDTQYF	TGCGCCAGCAGCCAAGATGGGGGGGTTTTCCTCACAGATACGCAGTATTTT
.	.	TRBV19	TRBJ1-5	CASSMFRDQPQHF	TGTGCCAGTAGTATGTTTAGGGATCAGCCCCAGCATTTT
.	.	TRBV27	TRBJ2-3	CASSSPGTGDTQYF	TGTGCCAGCAGTTCACCCGGGACCGGAGATACGCAGTATTTT
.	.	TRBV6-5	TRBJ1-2	CASSYRTAWGYTF	TGTGCCAGCAGCTATAGGACGGCCTGGGGCTACACCTTC
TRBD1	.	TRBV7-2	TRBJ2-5	CASSRDRGWETQYF	TGTGCCAGCAGTCGGGACAGGGGGTGGGAGACCCAGTACTTC
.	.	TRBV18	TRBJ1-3	CASSPLTGTASGNTIYF	TGTGCCAGCTCACCACTAACCGGGACGGCCTCTGGAAACACCATATATTTT
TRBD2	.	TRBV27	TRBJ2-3	CASSLKGLAAQYF	TGTGCCAGCAGTTTAAAGGGACTAGCGGCGCAGTATTTT
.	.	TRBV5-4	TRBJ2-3	CASSLGGVLGLSTDTQYF	TGTGCCAGCAGCTTGGGGGGGGTCTTAGGCCTCAGCACAGATACGCAGTATTTT
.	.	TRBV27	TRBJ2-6	CASRGKASGANVLTF	TGTGCCAGCAGAGGCAAGGCCTCTGGGGCCAACGTCCTGACTTTC
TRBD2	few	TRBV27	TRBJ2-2	CASSFWLAGHTGELFF	TGTGCCAGCAGTTTCTGGCTAGCGGGGCACACCGGGGAGCTGTTTTTT
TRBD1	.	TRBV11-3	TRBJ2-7	CASSLGQGAERQYF	TGTGCCAGCAGCTTAGGACAGGGGGCAGAGCGGCAGTACTTC
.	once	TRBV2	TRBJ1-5	CASGGRGGNQPQHF	TGTGCCAGCGGGGGGCGAGGGGGCAATCAGCCCCAGCATTTT
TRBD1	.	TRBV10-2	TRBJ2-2	CASRVQGAHTGELFF	TGCGCCAGCAGGGTACAGGGGGCGCACACCGGGGAGCTGTTTTTT
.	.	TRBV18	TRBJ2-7	CASSPWVTDEQYF	TGTGCCAGCTCACCATGGGTGACGGACGAGCAGTACTTC
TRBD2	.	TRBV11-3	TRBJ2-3	CASSKTSGEADTQYF	TGTGCCAGCAGTAAGACTAGCGGGGAGGCAGATACGCAGTATTTT
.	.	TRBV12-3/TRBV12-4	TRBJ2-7	CASSRGSYEQYF	TGTGCCAGCAGTAGGGGGTCCTACGAGCAGTACTTC
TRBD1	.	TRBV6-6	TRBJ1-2	CASSGGQNYGYTF	TGTGCCAGCAGCGGGGGACAGAACTATGGCTACACCTTC
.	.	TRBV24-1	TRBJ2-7	CATSPDTSYEQYF	TGTGCCACCAGCCCGGACACCTCCTACGAGCAGTACTTC
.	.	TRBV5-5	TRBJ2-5	CASSSKDGKTQETQYF	TGTGCCAGCAGCTCTAAGGACGGGAAAACGCAAGAGACCCAGTACTTC
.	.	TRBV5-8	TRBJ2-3	CASSLEGPSWLDTQYF	TGTGCCAGCAGCTTGGAGGGACCGTCCTGGCTGGATACGCAGTATTTT
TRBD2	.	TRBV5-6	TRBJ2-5	CASSLGTSGRAWETQYF	TGTGCCAGCAGCTTGGGGACTAGCGGGAGGGCTTGGGAGACCCAGTACTTC
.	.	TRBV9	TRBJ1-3	CASSVAGNSGNTIYF	TGTGCCAGCAGCGTAGCGGGGAACTCTGGAAACACCATATATTTT